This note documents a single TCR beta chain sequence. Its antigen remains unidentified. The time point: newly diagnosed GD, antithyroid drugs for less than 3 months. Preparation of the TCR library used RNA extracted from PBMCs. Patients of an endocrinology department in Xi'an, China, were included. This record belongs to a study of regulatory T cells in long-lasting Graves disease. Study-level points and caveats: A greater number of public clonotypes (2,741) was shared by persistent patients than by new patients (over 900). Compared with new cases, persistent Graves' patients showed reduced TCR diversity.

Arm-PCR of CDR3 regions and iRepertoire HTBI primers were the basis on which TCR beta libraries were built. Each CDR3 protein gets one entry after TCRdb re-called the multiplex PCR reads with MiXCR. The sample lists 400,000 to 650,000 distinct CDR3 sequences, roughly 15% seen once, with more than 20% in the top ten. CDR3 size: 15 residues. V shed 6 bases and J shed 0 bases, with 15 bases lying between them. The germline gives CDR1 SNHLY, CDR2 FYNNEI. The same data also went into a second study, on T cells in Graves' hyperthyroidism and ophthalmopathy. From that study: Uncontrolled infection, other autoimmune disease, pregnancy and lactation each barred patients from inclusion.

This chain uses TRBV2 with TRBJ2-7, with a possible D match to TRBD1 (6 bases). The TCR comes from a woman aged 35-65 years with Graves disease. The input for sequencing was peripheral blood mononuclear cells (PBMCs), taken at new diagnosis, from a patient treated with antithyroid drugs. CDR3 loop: CASSEPTGSSYEQYF. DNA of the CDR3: TGTGCCAGCAGCGAACCGACAGGAAGCTCCTACGAGCAGTACTTC.